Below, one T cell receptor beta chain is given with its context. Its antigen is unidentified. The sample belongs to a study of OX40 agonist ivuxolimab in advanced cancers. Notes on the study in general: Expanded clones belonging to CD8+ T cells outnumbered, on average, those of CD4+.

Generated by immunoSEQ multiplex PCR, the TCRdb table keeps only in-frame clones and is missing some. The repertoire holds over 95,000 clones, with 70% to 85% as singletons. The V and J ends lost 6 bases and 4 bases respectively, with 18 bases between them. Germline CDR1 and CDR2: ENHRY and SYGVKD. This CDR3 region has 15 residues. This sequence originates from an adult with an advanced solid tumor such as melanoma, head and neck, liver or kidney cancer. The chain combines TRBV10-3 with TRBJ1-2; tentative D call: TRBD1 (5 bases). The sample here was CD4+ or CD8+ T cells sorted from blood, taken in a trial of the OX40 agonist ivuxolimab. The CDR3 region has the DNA TGTGCCATCAGCAATAGTGCAGGGCGGAGCTATGGCTACACCTTC. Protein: CAISNSAGRSYGYTF.